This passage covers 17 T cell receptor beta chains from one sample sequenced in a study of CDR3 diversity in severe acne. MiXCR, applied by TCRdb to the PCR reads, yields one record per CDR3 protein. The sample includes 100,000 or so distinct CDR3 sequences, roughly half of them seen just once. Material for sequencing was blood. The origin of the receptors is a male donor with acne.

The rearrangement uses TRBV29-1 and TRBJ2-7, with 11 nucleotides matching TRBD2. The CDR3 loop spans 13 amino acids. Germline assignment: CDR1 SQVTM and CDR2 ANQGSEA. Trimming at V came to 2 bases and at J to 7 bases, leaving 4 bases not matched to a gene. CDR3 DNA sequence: TGCAGCGTTGAACTAGCGGGAGGAAGTGAGCAGTACTTC. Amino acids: CSVELAGGSEQYF.

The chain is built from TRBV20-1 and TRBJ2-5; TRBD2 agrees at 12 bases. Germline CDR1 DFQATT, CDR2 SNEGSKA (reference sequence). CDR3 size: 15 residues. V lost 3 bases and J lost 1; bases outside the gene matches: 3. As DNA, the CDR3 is TGCAGTGCTAGTTGGGGACTAGCGGGCCAAGAGACCCAGTACTTC. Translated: CSASWGLAGQETQYF.

The DNA of the CDR3 is TGTGCCAGCAGGGCCGGGACTAGCGGGAGGAGGGATACGCAGTATTTT. This encodes CASRAGTSGRRDTQYF. The V and J genes are TRBV12-3 or TRBV12-4 and TRBJ2-3; 15 bases map to TRBD2. This CDR3 comprises 16 residues. V lost 6 bases and J lost 6; bases outside the gene matches: 7.

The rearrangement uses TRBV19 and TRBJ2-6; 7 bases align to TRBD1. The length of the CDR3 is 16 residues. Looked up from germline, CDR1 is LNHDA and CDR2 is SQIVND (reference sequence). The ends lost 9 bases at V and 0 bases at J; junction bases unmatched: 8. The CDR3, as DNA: TGTGCCAGCAGCAGCGACAGGGACTCTGGGGCCAACGTCCTGACTTTC. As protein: CASSSDRDSGANVLTF.

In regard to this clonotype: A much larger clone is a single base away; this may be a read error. CDR3 nucleotides: TGTGCCAGCACCTCTAATGGGGGAGGGACCCAGTACTTC. As protein: CASTSNGGGTQYF. This chain connects TRBV12-3 or TRBV12-4 to TRBJ2-5; a weak D match, TRBD2 (6 bases). The CDR3 contains 13 residues. V was shortened by 7 bases and J by 7 bases, with 16 bases between the two germline ends.

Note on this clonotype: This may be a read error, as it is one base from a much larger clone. CDR3 region: CGARVGRDNQPQHF. The CDR3 DNA reads TGCGGTGCTAGAGTGGGGCGGGACAATCAGCCCCAGCATTTT. The gene calls are TRBV20-1 and TRBJ1-5, with D possibly TRBD1 on 5 matching bases. Looked up from germline, CDR1 is DFQATT and CDR2 is SNEGSKA (reference sequence). The CDR3 has 14 amino acids.

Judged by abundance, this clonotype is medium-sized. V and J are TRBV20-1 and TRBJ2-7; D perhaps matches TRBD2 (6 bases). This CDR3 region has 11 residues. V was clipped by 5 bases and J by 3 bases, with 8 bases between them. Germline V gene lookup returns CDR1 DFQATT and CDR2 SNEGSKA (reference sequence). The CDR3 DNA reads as TGCAGTGCTGTGACTAGCTACGAGCAGTACTTC. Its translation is CSAVTSYEQYF.

The CDR3 nucleotides read TGTGCCAGCAGCTTAGATAAGACGTACGAGCAGTACTTC. Translated: CASSLDKTYEQYF. The chain has TRBV7-2 and TRBJ2-7, with no clear D. CDR1 SGHTA and CDR2 FQGNSA come from the germline V gene. The CDR3 sequence is 13 residues long. The V end was cut by 1 base, the J end by 4 bases, with 8 bases between.

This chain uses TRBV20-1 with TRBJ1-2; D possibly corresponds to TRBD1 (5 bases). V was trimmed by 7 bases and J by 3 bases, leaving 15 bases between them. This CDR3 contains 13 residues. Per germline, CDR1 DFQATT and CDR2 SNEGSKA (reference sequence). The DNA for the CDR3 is TGCAGTGTACCGGGACCCAGGGACTATGGCTACACCTTC. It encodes CSVPGPRDYGYTF.

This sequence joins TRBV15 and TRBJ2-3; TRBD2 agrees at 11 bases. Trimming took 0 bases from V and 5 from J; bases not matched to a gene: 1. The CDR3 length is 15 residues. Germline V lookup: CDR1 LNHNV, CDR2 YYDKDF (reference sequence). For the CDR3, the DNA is TGTGCCACCAGCAGAGAAGGACTAGCGGGAGATACGCAGTATTTT. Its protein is CATSREGLAGDTQYF.

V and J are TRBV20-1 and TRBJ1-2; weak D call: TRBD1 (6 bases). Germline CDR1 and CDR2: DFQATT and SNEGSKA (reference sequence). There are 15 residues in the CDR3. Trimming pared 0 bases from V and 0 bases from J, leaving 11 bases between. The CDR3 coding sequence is TGCAGTGCTAGAGACCACAGGGAAGCTAACTATGGCTACACCTTC. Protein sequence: CSARDHREANYGYTF.

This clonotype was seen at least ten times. The CDR3 sequence: CASGPGSYNEQFF. CDR3 nucleotides: TGCGCCAGCGGACCTGGGTCCTACAATGAGCAGTTCTTC. This sequence joins TRBV4-3 and TRBJ2-1; no definite D call. In germline, CDR1 is LGHNA, CDR2 YSLEER. The V end lost 8 bases, the J end lost 1 base, and 9 bases lay between the germline ends. This CDR3 spans 13 amino acids.

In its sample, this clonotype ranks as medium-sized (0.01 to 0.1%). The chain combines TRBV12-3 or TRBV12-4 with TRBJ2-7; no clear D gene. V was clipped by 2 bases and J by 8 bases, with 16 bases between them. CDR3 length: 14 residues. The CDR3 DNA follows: TGTGCCAGCAGTTTATCGGCAGGTGATTTTAAGCAGTACTTC. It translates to CASSLSAGDFKQYF.

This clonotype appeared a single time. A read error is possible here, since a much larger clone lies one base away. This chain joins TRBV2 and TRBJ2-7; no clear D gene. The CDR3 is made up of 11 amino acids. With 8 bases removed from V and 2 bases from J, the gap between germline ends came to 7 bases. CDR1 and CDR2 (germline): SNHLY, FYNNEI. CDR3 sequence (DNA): TGTGCCAGCGGAAGGGCCTACGAGCAGTACTTC. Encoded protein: CASGRAYEQYF.

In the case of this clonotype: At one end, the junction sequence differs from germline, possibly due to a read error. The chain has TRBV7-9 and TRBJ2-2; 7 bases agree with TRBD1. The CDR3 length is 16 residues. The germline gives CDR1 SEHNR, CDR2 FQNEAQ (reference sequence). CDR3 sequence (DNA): TGTGCCGGCAGTTTTCTAGGGACAGCCAACACCGGGGAGCTGTTTTTT. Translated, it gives CAGSFLGTANTGELFF.

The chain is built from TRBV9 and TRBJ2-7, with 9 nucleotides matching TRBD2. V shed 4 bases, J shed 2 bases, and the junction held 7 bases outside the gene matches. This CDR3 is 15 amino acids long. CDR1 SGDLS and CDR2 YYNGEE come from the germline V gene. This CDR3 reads CASSPETSGPYEQYF. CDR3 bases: TGTGCCAGCAGCCCAGAGACTAGCGGCCCCTACGAGCAGTACTTC.

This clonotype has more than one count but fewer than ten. The CDR3: CSVAGLAGWQETQYF. The CDR3 DNA follows: TGCAGTGTGGCGGGACTAGCGGGATGGCAAGAGACCCAGTACTTC. V usage is TRBV20-1 and J usage is TRBJ2-5; 13 nucleotides match TRBD2. The V and J ends lost 7 bases and 2 bases, in that order; junction bases with no gene match: 7. The CDR3 covers 15 residues. Germline V CDR1 and CDR2: DFQATT, SNEGSKA (reference sequence).